This T cell receptor (beta chain) was documented in a study of identical twins. Between the trimmed V and J ends, which lost 0 bases and 1 base, there was a span of 6 bases. CDR1 and CDR2 from the germline V gene are LNHNV and YYDKDF (reference sequence). The CDR3 spans 14 residues. TCRdb reprocessed the 5' RACE reads with MiXCR, giving one entry per CDR3 protein. This sample has 500,000 or so distinct CDR3 sequences, with around 14% found just once. The same data also contributed to another study, on yellow fever vaccine responses in identical twins.

This sequence joins TRBV15 and TRBJ2-5; no reliable D call. The specimen sequenced was CD4+ T cells sorted from blood. This clonotype was sampled from a woman aged 18-29 years in good health. The CDR3 here is CATSRELSQETQYF. In nucleotides, the CDR3 is TGTGCCACCAGCAGAGAATTGTCCCAAGAGACCCAGTACTTC.